The TCR beta chain described here comes from a study of cytomegalovirus exposure and HLA in healthy donors. PCR amplification relied on 60 Vbeta primers (plus 13 Jbeta primers). Methods used by the authors: In a later analysis, about 9.9 million of 65 million to 80 million unique beta chains occurred in at least two donors. Profiling relied on immunoSEQ multiplex PCR, and the TCRdb table lists in-frame clones only, not all of them. V, J and clone size are those of that table, while D and trimming were read from the DNA. Among more than 95,000 clones listed, 65% to 75% were seen once. A single count supports this clone. Its antigen is as yet unknown. Study-wide findings and caveats: Associated with cytomegalovirus, according to the listing, were 170 or so TCR beta chains. CMV antigen specificity was confirmed in vitro for three CMV-associated chains.

The germline CDR1 and CDR2 sequences are SGHRS and YFSETQ. The length of the CDR3 is 15 residues. V lost 3 bases and J lost 8; bases outside the gene matches: 10. Sequenced input: PBMCs. This clonotype was obtained from an older woman in good health and CMV-seropositive. V and J are TRBV5-1 and TRBJ2-1, with 8 bases lining up with TRBD1. CDR3 bases: TGCGCCAGCAGCTGGACAGGGCCCCCACGGGATGAGCAGTTCTTC. Amino acid sequence: CASSWTGPPRDEQFF.